This T cell receptor (beta chain) is from a study of T cells after somatic rescue of genetic block. Germline V CDR1 and CDR2: SGHAT, FQNNGV. V lost 5 bases, J lost 6 bases, and 3 bases stayed unmatched. The CDR3 has 13 amino acids. Using immunoSEQ multiplex PCR, the repertoire was profiled, and TCRdb retains in-frame clones only, with some absent. Of around 67,000 clones in the sample, under 95% were seen once. This clone was detected once. Sequencing used peripheral blood mononuclear cells (PBMCs). This clonotype was sampled from a young man. The chain has TRBV11-2 and TRBJ2-4; 8 nucleotides align to TRBD1. The chain's CDR3 is CASSTDRGNIQYF. CDR3 DNA sequence: TGTGCCAGCAGCACAGACAGGGGAAACATTCAGTACTTC.